These 14 T cell receptor beta chains originate from one sample sequenced in a study of T cells in Graves' hyperthyroidism and ophthalmopathy. Amplified regions were TCR beta CDR3 sequences from RNA transcripts. Using the HTBI primer set, a first-round RT-PCR was run on the TCR CDR3. TCRdb re-called the multiplex PCR reads with MiXCR, one entry per CDR3 protein. The data contain about 700,000 distinct CDR3 sequences, 14% of them singletons. The sample comprised blood. The origin of the receptors is a woman under 30 with Graves' hyperthyroidism.

In this sample, this clonotype turned up many times. This chain joins TRBV30 and TRBJ2-7; 9 bases match TRBD2. With V trimmed by 1 base and J by 2 bases, 0 bases remained unmatched. Germline CDR1 is GTSNPN and CDR2 is SVGIG (reference sequence). CDR3 length equals 13 residues. CDR3 in DNA: TGTGCCTGGAGTGCTAGCGGGGCCTACGAGCAGTACTTC. Its protein is CAWSASGAYEQYF.

The sample holds a few counts of this clonotype. V gene TRBV11-2 combines with J gene TRBJ1-1, with a tentative D call TRBD1 (6 bases). V lost 1 base and J lost 4, with 22 bases in between. Per germline, CDR1 SGHAT and CDR2 FQNNGV. The length of the CDR3 is 18 residues. The CDR3 DNA sequence: TGTGCCAGCAGCTTAGGAGGGGGGATACCTTGGAGTGTCACTGAAGCTTTCTTT. Translated: CASSLGGGIPWSVTEAFF.

In its sample, this clonotype was seen many times. The chain couples TRBV2 to TRBJ2-7, with TRBD2 matching 13 bases. The CDR3 is 16 amino acids. Germline values: CDR1 SNHLY, CDR2 FYNNEI. J lost 6 bases, V lost 5 bases, and 10 bases had no gene match. In DNA form, the CDR3 reads TGTGCCAGCAGTCGTCCTACCGGGACTAGCGGGACCGAGCAGTACTTC. This codes for CASSRPTGTSGTEQYF.

The chain employs TRBV7-2 and TRBJ2-7; 8 bases match TRBD2. The CDR3 loop spans 15 amino acids. The germline gives CDR1 SGHTA, CDR2 FQGNSA. J gave up 0 bases and V 4 bases, and 5 bases lay outside the gene matches. The CDR3 nucleotides are TGTGCCAGCAGCTCTAGCGGGTCGAGCTCCTACGAGCAGTACTTC. It yields the protein CASSSSGSSSYEQYF.

This clonotype was seen a few times. A read error may produce the germline difference seen at one junction end. The CDR3 here is CTSSQDRDGEQYF. In DNA, the CDR3 is TGTACCAGCAGCCAAGACCGGGACGGCGAGCAGTACTTC. The chain employs TRBV3-1 and TRBJ2-7; D possibly uses TRBD1 or TRBD2 (5 bases each). The CDR3 is 13 residues long. Germline loops: CDR1 LGHDT, CDR2 YNNKEL (reference sequence).

This clonotype was seen many times. This chain uses TRBV7-9 with TRBJ2-3; TRBD2 matches 8 bases. V gave up 2 bases and J gave up 1 base; unmatched junction bases: 2. The CDR3 runs 15 residues. The germline V gene encodes CDR1 SEHNR and CDR2 FQNEAQ (reference sequence). In nucleotides, the CDR3 is TGTGCCAGCAGCTTAACAGCGGGAGGCACAGATACGCAGTATTTT. Residues: CASSLTAGGTDTQYF. Using reference TRBV7-9 and TRBJ2-3 for the parts outside the CDR3, the full variable domain is DTGVSQNPRHKITKRGQNVTFRCDPISEHNRLYWYRQTLGQGPEFLTYFQNEAQLEKSRLLSDRFSAERPKGSFSTLEIQRTEQGDSAMYLCASSLTAGGTDTQYFGPGTRLTVL.

The chain has TRBV20-1 and TRBJ2-7, with 13 bases matching TRBD2. The germline V gene has CDR1 DFQATT and CDR2 SNEGSKA (reference sequence). V trimming: 6 bases; J trimming: 2 bases; junction bases outside the gene matches: 19. The CDR3 totals 19 residues. CDR3 DNA sequence: TGCAGTGCCACAGATCATTGGACTAGCGGGAGAGGCCCCCCCTACGAGCAGTACTTC. This translates into CSATDHWTSGRGPPYEQYF.

In this sample, this clonotype turned up many times. The chain combines TRBV2 with TRBJ2-7; weak D call: TRBD2 (6 bases). The CDR3 contains 15 residues. V lost 6 bases and J lost 4, with 19 bases in between. Per germline, CDR1 SNHLY and CDR2 FYNNEI. As DNA, the CDR3 is TGTGCCAGCAGCCCCCTCGGGGTAGCGGATTACGAGCAGTACTTC. Its translation: CASSPLGVADYEQYF.

This clonotype turned up a few times. The rearrangement uses TRBV10-3 and TRBJ1-6; D not certain. The ends were cut back, 6 bases at V and 5 bases at J, with 20 bases in the middle. The CDR3 spans 17 residues. CDR1 is ENHRY, CDR2 SYGVKD, per germline. In DNA, the CDR3 is TGTGCCATCAGCACCGCCGCGATCGGAATTAATAATTCACCCCTCCACTTT. Amino acids: CAISTAAIGINNSPLHF.

This clonotype was recorded at least ten times. This rearrangement joins TRBV7-8 to TRBJ2-3; 7 nucleotides agree with TRBD2. The J segment lost 3 bases and the V segment lost 5 bases, leaving 5 bases of the junction unmatched. The CDR3 totals 14 residues. The germline gives CDR1 SGHVS, CDR2 FQNEAQ. CDR3 loop: CASSGREGTDTQYF. The DNA for the CDR3 is TGTGCCAGCAGCGGTAGGGAGGGAACAGATACGCAGTATTTT.

This clonotype has only a few counts. V gene TRBV2 combines with J gene TRBJ2-5; D gene unclear. The CDR3 consists of 14 residues. Trimming took 6 bases from V and 1 from J, leaving 12 bases between them. Germline V gene data show CDR1 as SNHLY and CDR2 as FYNNEI. The CDR3 DNA reads TGTGCCAGCAGACCTTCAACAACCCAAGAGACCCAGTACTTC. Translation gives CASRPSTTQETQYF.

The V gene is TRBV7-2, the J gene TRBJ1-3; the D gene is possibly TRBD1 (6 bases). The CDR3 spans 17 residues. The germline CDR1 and CDR2 sequences are SGHTA and FQGNSA. V was cut by 0 bases and J by 4 bases, with 16 bases left in between. The CDR3 DNA reads as TGTGCCAGCAGCTTAGCCCCCCAGGGGTCAGGAGGAAACACCATATATTTT. This codes for CASSLAPQGSGGNTIYF.

In its sample, this clonotype was seen a few times. The gene calls are TRBV6-2 or TRBV6-3 and TRBJ2-1; D not resolved. V was shortened by 0 bases and J by 4 bases, with 10 bases between the two germline ends. Per the germline V gene, CDR1 is MNHEY and CDR2 is SVGEGT. The CDR3 is 15 amino acids. CDR3 sequence reads: CASSYSSNGYNEQFF. As DNA, the CDR3 is TGTGCCAGCAGTTACTCGTCAAACGGATACAATGAGCAGTTCTTC.

This clonotype was recorded many times. V and J are TRBV5-5 and TRBJ1-2, with TRBD1 as a possible D gene (5 bases). Germline CDR1 is SGHKS and CDR2 is YYEKEE (reference sequence). The CDR3 has 19 amino acids. V was cut by 3 bases and J by 0 bases, with 24 bases left in between. In nucleotides, the CDR3 is TGTGCCAGCAGCTCATTGGAGGGGCCTACAGGACCAGCTAACTATGGCTACACCTTC. This gives the protein CASSSLEGPTGPANYGYTF.